Listed below are T cell receptor beta chains from one sample, sequenced in a study of T cell changes during pregnancy in multiple sclerosis. Clones were sequenced by immunoSEQ multiplex PCR, and TCRdb holds only the in-frame ones, with some missing. The top ten clones hold over 1.5% of a sample with fewer than 100,000 clones, 89% of them seen once. The sequencing here drew on peripheral blood, taken before pregnancy. The receptor set was obtained from a female donor with multiple sclerosis, enrolled in a pregnancy study. The CDR3 runs from the conserved cysteine through the conserved F or W. D genes are given only for firm matches. Clone size is stated in some rows and not others, as once, few, many or a class when expanded.

CASSTGHSYEQYF	TGTGCCAGCAGCACCGGACATTCCTACGAGCAGTACTTC	TRBJ2-7	TRBV7-2	.	.
CASSDPGSRRSYTF	TGTGCCAGCAGTGACCCCGGGTCCCGGAGGAGCTACACCTTC	TRBJ1-2	TRBV25-1	.	.
CASYRGEAFF	TGTGCCAGTTACAGGGGCGAAGCTTTCTTT	TRBJ1-1	TRBV19	.	TRBD1
CASSSPPGWGTYNSPLHF	TGTGCCAGCAGTTCCCCCCCAGGGTGGGGCACCTATAATTCACCCCTCCACTTT	TRBJ1-6	TRBV25-1	.	.
CASSSGRRGDSSYNEQFF	TGTGCCAGCAGCTCAGGTCGGAGGGGGGACAGCTCCTACAATGAGCAGTTCTTC	TRBJ2-1	TRBV11-2	.	.
CASSEASGGLYNEQFF	TGCGCCAGCAGTGAAGCTAGCGGGGGTCTATACAATGAGCAGTTCTTC	TRBJ2-1	TRBV10-1	.	TRBD2
CASSRLSSQPQHF	TGTGCCAGCAGCCGTCTCTCCTCCCAGCCCCAGCATTTT	TRBJ1-5	TRBV7-2	.	.
CASSQKTAPGNTIYF	TGTGCCAGCAGCCAAAAGACTGCCCCTGGAAACACCATATATTTT	TRBJ1-3	TRBV4-2	.	.
CASSEERDSPLHF	TGCGCCAGCAGCGAAGAGAGGGATTCACCCCTCCACTTT	TRBJ1-6	TRBV5-1	.	.
CASSISGTAVEAFF	TGTGCCAGCAGCATTTCCGGGACAGCGGTGGAAGCTTTCTTT	TRBJ1-1	TRBV9	.	TRBD1
CASSNLAGVRQTQYF	TGTGCCAGTAGTAACCTAGCGGGGGTAAGACAGACCCAGTACTTC	TRBJ2-5	TRBV19	.	TRBD2
CASSITSRGEGSPLHF	TGTGCCAGCAGCATAACATCGCGGGGGGAAGGGTCACCCCTCCACTTT	TRBJ1-6	TRBV9	.	.
CASSFGREVGYTF	TGTGCCAGCAGTTTTGGCAGGGAGGTTGGCTACACCTTC	TRBJ1-2	TRBV27	.	.
CATSSGQLYEQYF	TGTGCCACCAGCAGCGGACAGCTCTACGAGCAGTACTTC	TRBJ2-7	TRBV15	.	.
CASSQIRGGSQPQHF	TGCGCCAGCAGCCAAATAAGAGGGGGCAGTCAGCCCCAGCATTTT	TRBJ1-5	TRBV4-1	once	TRBD1
CASSSGGNEQFF	TGTGCCAGCAGTTCCGGGGGCAATGAGCAGTTCTTC	TRBJ2-1	TRBV28	few	.
CASSLRGQGQDTQYF	TGTGCCAGCAGTTTACGGGGACAGGGGCAAGATACGCAGTATTTT	TRBJ2-3	TRBV28	.	TRBD1
CASSQGTPLPYEQYF	TGCGCCAGCAGCCAAGGGACACCACTCCCCTACGAGCAGTACTTC	TRBJ2-7	TRBV4-1	once	.
CASSSGTGRAKNIQYF	TGTGCCAGCAGCAGTGGGACAGGCCGAGCCAAAAACATTCAGTACTTC	TRBJ2-4	TRBV5-4	once	TRBD1
CASSGHGVPSTDTQYF	TGCGCCAGCAGTGGACACGGCGTACCTAGCACAGATACGCAGTATTTT	TRBJ2-3	TRBV10-1	.	.
CASSSGPSGGARNEQFF	TGTGCCAGCAGCTCGGGGCCAAGCGGGGGGGCCCGTAATGAGCAGTTCTTC	TRBJ2-1	TRBV5-4	.	TRBD2
CATRTSGVPNTGELFF	TGTGCCACCAGGACTAGCGGGGTTCCGAACACCGGGGAGCTGTTTTTT	TRBJ2-2	TRBV10-3	.	TRBD2
CASSLGLPGGEAFF	TGTGCCAGCAGCTTAGGACTCCCAGGGGGTGAAGCTTTCTTT	TRBJ1-1	TRBV7-6	.	TRBD1
CASSGQGIDYGYTF	TGTGCCAGCAGTGGTCAGGGGATCGACTATGGCTACACCTTC	TRBJ1-2	TRBV2	.	.
CASSLTRGDRTDTQYF	TGTGCCAGCAGTTTGACCCGGGGGGACCGCACAGATACGCAGTATTTT	TRBJ2-3	TRBV6-6	.	TRBD2
CASSSRTGVPLGTDTQYF	TGCGCCAGCAGCTCGCGGACAGGGGTTCCCCTTGGGACAGATACGCAGTATTTT	TRBJ2-3	TRBV5-1	once	TRBD1
CASSTRGRGGEGNEKLFF	TGTGCCAGCAGCACCCGAGGAAGGGGGGGCGAGGGTAATGAAAAACTGTTTTTT	TRBJ1-4	TRBV5-4	.	.
CASSYTGGGYTF	TGTGCCAGCAGTTACACAGGCGGTGGCTACACCTTC	TRBJ1-2	TRBV6-6	.	.
CASSFGQGDEQYF	TGCGCCAGCAGCTTCGGACAGGGGGACGAGCAGTACTTC	TRBJ2-7	TRBV5-1	.	TRBD1
CASSLGLVNEQFF	TGTGCCAGCAGCTTGGGACTAGTCAATGAGCAGTTCTTC	TRBJ2-1	TRBV7-6	.	TRBD2
CASSQDRGDRVTEAFF	TGCGCCAGCAGCCAAGATCGGGGGGACAGGGTCACTGAAGCTTTCTTT	TRBJ1-1	TRBV4-3	.	TRBD1
CASSLDGQSYNEQFF	TGCGCCAGCAGCTTGGATGGACAGTCCTACAATGAGCAGTTCTTC	TRBJ2-1	TRBV5-1	.	.
CASSPRGGSSYNEQFF	TGTGCCAGCAGCCCGCGCGGGGGGAGCTCCTACAATGAGCAGTTCTTC	TRBJ2-1	TRBV9	.	TRBD2
CASSEDRGTDTQYF	TGTGCCAGCAGTGAAGACAGGGGAACAGATACGCAGTATTTT	TRBJ2-3	TRBV2	.	TRBD1
CRGGTNEKLFF	TGCAGGGGGGGGACTAATGAAAAACTGTTTTTT	TRBJ1-4	TRBV20-1	once	.
CSVCSGWGMNTEAFF	TGCAGCGTTTGTTCTGGGTGGGGCATGAACACTGAAGCTTTCTTT	TRBJ1-1	TRBV29-1	few	.
CASSLQQGSGQPQHF	TGTGCCAGCAGCTTACAACAGGGGAGCGGCCAGCCCCAGCATTTT	TRBJ1-5	TRBV7-2	.	TRBD1
CASSLGGGGDTEAFF	TGCGCCAGCAGCTTGGGAGGCGGCGGGGACACTGAAGCTTTCTTT	TRBJ1-1	TRBV5-1	once	.